The T cell receptor (beta chain) described here comes from a study of T cell changes during pregnancy in multiple sclerosis. TCRdb's copy holds only in-frame clones and misses some; the assay was immunoSEQ multiplex PCR. The sample lists around 100,000 clones, 92% occurring once. The TCR sequence derives from a female donor with multiple sclerosis, enrolled in a pregnancy study. The starting material was peripheral blood, obtained after pregnancy.

The CDR3 is CAMGGSDTQYF. The CDR3 DNA is TGTGCCATGGGGGGATCAGATACGCAGTATTTT. This sequence joins TRBV10-3 and TRBJ2-3; D perhaps matches TRBD2 (6 bases). The germline CDR1 and CDR2 sequences are ENHRY and SYGVKD. The V end was cut by 9 bases, the J end by 4 bases, with 8 bases between. This CDR3 has 11 residues.